The clone carrying this T cell receptor beta chain was recorded only once. The antigen is undetermined. This sample is drawn from a study of regulatory T cells in long-lasting Graves disease. Study observations and caveats: Persistent Graves' patients showed a TCR diversity that was lower than that of newly diagnosed ones.

Specified time point: newly diagnosed GD, antithyroid drugs for less than 3 months. Extracted PBMC RNA gave rise to the TCR library. Patients hailed from an endocrinology department in Xi'an, China. CDR3 length: 15 residues. Germline loops: CDR1 SGHRS, CDR2 YFSETQ. Trimming took off 0 bases at V and 6 bases at J, with 12 bases between the two ends. In building TCR beta libraries, iRepertoire HTBI primers were used together with Arm-PCR of CDR3 regions. The authors' processing: From all samples, identification returned roughly 15 TRBJ and approximately 67 TRBV segments. Each CDR3 protein gets one entry after TCRdb re-called the multiplex PCR reads with MiXCR. Clone size and V and J calls follow TCRdb, not the original study. The sample contains 350,000 to 500,000 distinct CDR3 sequences, over 15% of which appear only once. This sample was shared with a second study, whose subject was T cells in Graves' hyperthyroidism and ophthalmopathy. As that report states: Most thyroid clonotypes expanded above 0.001 appeared in blood too.

This chain connects TRBV5-1 to TRBJ2-2; D possibly corresponds to TRBD1 (5 bases). The material sequenced was peripheral blood mononuclear cells (PBMCs), taken at new diagnosis, from a patient treated with antithyroid drugs. This receptor was identified in a woman aged 25 to 39 with Graves disease. CDR3 sequence (DNA): TGCGCCAGCAGCTTGGCACAACAGGTATCCGGGGAGCTGTTTTTT. It encodes CASSLAQQVSGELFF.